This T cell receptor beta chain was recorded in a study of PD-1 blockade in classical Hodgkin lymphoma. V was clipped by 7 bases and J by 3 bases, with 13 bases between them. Germline CDR1 reads MDHEN; CDR2 reads SYDVKM. The CDR3 has 13 residues. Measured with immunoSEQ multiplex PCR; TCRdb has only the in-frame clones, and not every one. The repertoire holds tens of thousands of clones, with about 92% as singletons. Specified time point: cycle 4 day 1 (C4D1), after less than 7 weeks of nivolumab. Brentuximab vedotin exposure varied among the patients, all of whom had relapsed after autologous stem cell transplantation.

The input for sequencing was peripheral blood mononuclear cells (PBMCs), taken before the fourth cycle of nivolumab. This TCR came from a human donor with classical Hodgkin lymphoma. This chain uses TRBV28 with TRBJ2-7; D remains unclear. The CDR3 protein is CASTAVGNYEQYF. In DNA, the CDR3 is TGTGCCAGCACCGCTGTAGGGAACTACGAGCAGTACTTC.